The rows below give T cell receptor beta chains drawn from one sample of a study of blood T cell repertoires in COVID-19. Data came from immunoSEQ multiplex PCR; TCRdb stores just in-frame clones and leaves some out. The sample contains about 110,000 clones, roughly 85% of which appear only once. Material: peripheral blood. The origin of the receptors is an elderly woman with acute or convalescent COVID-19. Both conserved end residues are part of each CDR3. Each record gives: D gene, V gene, J gene, clone size, CDR3 protein, CDR3 DNA. The D gene is left open where the match is weak. Size values are once, few and many counts, or a class for expanded clones, and some rows have none.

d_gene: .
v_gene: TRBV10-2
j_gene: TRBJ1-2
abundance: .
CDR3aa: CASSVAGDYYGYTF
CDR3nt: TGCGCCAGCAGCGTCGCGGGGGACTACTATGGCTACACCTTC

d_gene: TRBD1
v_gene: TRBV19
j_gene: TRBJ1-5
abundance: .
CDR3aa: CASSTQGTSNQPQHF
CDR3nt: TGTGCCAGTAGCACACAGGGGACGAGCAATCAGCCCCAGCATTTT

d_gene: TRBD2
v_gene: TRBV18
j_gene: TRBJ2-1
abundance: .
CDR3aa: CASSPPSGSLGEQFF
CDR3nt: TGTGCCAGCTCACCTCCTAGCGGTAGCCTGGGCGAGCAGTTCTTC

d_gene: .
v_gene: TRBV2
j_gene: TRBJ2-1
abundance: .
CDR3aa: CASRFSVGELFF
CDR3nt: TGTGCCAGCAGGTTTTCGGTTGGAGAGCTGTTCTTC

d_gene: .
v_gene: TRBV23-1
j_gene: TRBJ2-7
abundance: .
CDR3aa: CASSKRDEQYF
CDR3nt: TGCGCCAGCAGTAAGCGGGACGAGCAGTACTTC

d_gene: TRBD1
v_gene: TRBV2
j_gene: TRBJ1-5
abundance: .
CDR3aa: CASSRDRGEFQPQHF
CDR3nt: TGTGCCAGCAGTCGAGACAGGGGGGAATTTCAGCCCCAGCATTTT

d_gene: TRBD1
v_gene: TRBV5-1
j_gene: TRBJ2-2
abundance: .
CDR3aa: CASSRDTGGTGELFF
CDR3nt: TGCGCCAGCAGCCGAGATACAGGGGGCACCGGGGAGCTGTTTTTT

d_gene: .
v_gene: TRBV19
j_gene: TRBJ1-5
abundance: few
CDR3aa: CASSPRQGGDSNQPQHF
CDR3nt: TGTGCCAGTAGTCCCCGGCAGGGCGGGGATAGCAATCAGCCCCAGCATTTT

d_gene: .
v_gene: TRBV24-1
j_gene: TRBJ2-3
abundance: .
CDR3aa: CATSRETRDTQYF
CDR3nt: TGTGCCACCAGCCGGGAGACTCGAGATACGCAGTATTTT

d_gene: TRBD2
v_gene: TRBV7-2
j_gene: TRBJ2-1
abundance: few
CDR3aa: CASSLGLAENNEQFF
CDR3nt: TGTGCCAGCAGCTTGGGACTAGCGGAAAACAATGAGCAGTTCTTC

d_gene: TRBD2
v_gene: TRBV20-1
j_gene: TRBJ2-1
abundance: .
CDR3aa: CSARTSGGQFF
CDR3nt: TGCAGTGCTAGAACTAGCGGGGGGCAGTTCTTC

d_gene: .
v_gene: TRBV28
j_gene: TRBJ1-2
abundance: .
CDR3aa: CASSLDSNYGYTF
CDR3nt: TGTGCCAGCAGTTTGGACAGCAACTATGGCTACACCTTC

d_gene: .
v_gene: TRBV7-9
j_gene: TRBJ2-3
abundance: .
CDR3aa: CASSESSDTQYF
CDR3nt: TGTGCCAGCAGCGAGTCGTCGGATACGCAGTATTTT

d_gene: .
v_gene: TRBV6-6
j_gene: TRBJ2-7
abundance: .
CDR3aa: CASSSPFGEQYF
CDR3nt: TGTGCCAGCAGTTCGCCCTTCGGGGAGCAGTACTTC

d_gene: .
v_gene: TRBV28
j_gene: TRBJ2-7
abundance: .
CDR3aa: CASSLPRQEGEQYF
CDR3nt: TGTGCCAGCAGTTTACCCCGTCAGGAGGGCGAGCAGTACTTC

d_gene: TRBD2
v_gene: TRBV19
j_gene: TRBJ2-1
abundance: .
CDR3aa: CASMEAGRWNEQFF
CDR3nt: TGTGCCAGTATGGAAGCGGGACGGTGGAATGAGCAGTTCTTC

d_gene: TRBD2
v_gene: TRBV5-1
j_gene: TRBJ2-2
abundance: .
CDR3aa: CASSSRTSPGELFF
CDR3nt: TGCGCCAGCAGCTCCCGGACTAGCCCCGGGGAGCTGTTTTTT

d_gene: TRBD2
v_gene: TRBV5-5
j_gene: TRBJ2-1
abundance: .
CDR3aa: CASSFGLAGDYNEQFF
CDR3nt: TGTGCCAGCAGCTTCGGACTAGCGGGAGATTACAATGAGCAGTTCTTC

d_gene: TRBD1
v_gene: TRBV5-1
j_gene: TRBJ1-4
abundance: .
CDR3aa: CASSLGQGGWDEKLFF
CDR3nt: TGCGCCAGCAGCTTGGGACAGGGAGGTTGGGATGAAAAACTGTTTTTT

d_gene: .
v_gene: TRBV2
j_gene: TRBJ2-1
abundance: .
CDR3aa: CASSPTSSYNEQFF
CDR3nt: TGTGCCAGCAGTCCGACTAGCTCCTACAATGAGCAGTTCTTC

d_gene: .
v_gene: TRBV20-1
j_gene: TRBJ2-3
abundance: .
CDR3aa: CSASPSTDTQYF
CDR3nt: TGCAGTGCTAGTCCAAGCACAGATACGCAGTATTTT

d_gene: .
v_gene: TRBV12-3/TRBV12-4
j_gene: TRBJ1-1
abundance: .
CDR3aa: CASSFSPNTEAFF
CDR3nt: TGTGCCAGCAGTTTTTCTCCGAACACTGAAGCTTTCTTT

d_gene: TRBD2
v_gene: TRBV3-1/TRBV3-2
j_gene: TRBJ2-7
abundance: .
CDR3aa: CASSQDSSLAGGTPIMEQYF
CDR3nt: TGTGCCAGCAGCCAAGATAGTAGCCTAGCGGGAGGTACGCCCATCATGGAGCAGTACTTC

d_gene: .
v_gene: TRBV3-1/TRBV3-2
j_gene: TRBJ1-4
abundance: few
CDR3aa: CASSPGQTATNEKLFF
CDR3nt: TGTGCCAGCAGCCCGGGACAAACTGCAACTAATGAAAAACTGTTTTTT

d_gene: .
v_gene: TRBV29-1
j_gene: TRBJ2-2
abundance: .
CDR3aa: CSAQGQNTGELFF
CDR3nt: TGCAGCGCTCAGGGGCAGAACACCGGGGAGCTGTTTTTT

d_gene: TRBD1
v_gene: TRBV28
j_gene: TRBJ2-6
abundance: .
CDR3aa: CASRPGTGAGRSGANVLTF
CDR3nt: TGTGCCAGCAGGCCCGGGACAGGGGCTGGCCGATCTGGGGCCAACGTCCTGACTTTC

d_gene: TRBD2
v_gene: TRBV5-1
j_gene: TRBJ2-5
abundance: .
CDR3aa: CASSLGLAGGETQYF
CDR3nt: TGCGCCAGCAGCTTGGGACTAGCGGGAGGGGAGACCCAGTACTTC

d_gene: TRBD2
v_gene: TRBV3-1/TRBV3-2
j_gene: TRBJ2-5
abundance: once
CDR3aa: CASSKGPSGIQETQYF
CDR3nt: TGTGCCAGCAGCAAAGGGCCTAGCGGTATACAAGAGACCCAGTACTTC

d_gene: .
v_gene: TRBV9
j_gene: TRBJ2-1
abundance: few
CDR3aa: CASSVGTGYNEQFF
CDR3nt: TGTGCCAGCAGCGTGGGAACAGGATACAATGAGCAGTTCTTC

d_gene: TRBD1
v_gene: TRBV7-2
j_gene: TRBJ2-5
abundance: few
CDR3aa: CASSLGGGGRETQYF
CDR3nt: TGTGCCAGCAGCTTAGGAGGGGGCGGACGGGAGACCCAGTACTTC

d_gene: TRBD2
v_gene: TRBV7-2
j_gene: TRBJ2-3
abundance: .
CDR3aa: CASSLKLAGAADTQYF
CDR3nt: TGTGCCAGCAGCTTAAAACTAGCGGGAGCGGCAGATACGCAGTATTTT

d_gene: TRBD1
v_gene: TRBV28
j_gene: TRBJ1-5
abundance: .
CDR3aa: CASSLDRRGNQPQHF
CDR3nt: TGTGCCAGCAGTTTGGACAGGAGGGGCAATCAGCCCCAGCATTTT

d_gene: .
v_gene: TRBV29-1
j_gene: TRBJ2-2
abundance: few
CDR3aa: CSVEGGPGNAGELFF
CDR3nt: TGCAGCGTTGAAGGGGGGCCAGGGAACGCCGGGGAGCTGTTTTTT

d_gene: TRBD2
v_gene: TRBV4-1
j_gene: TRBJ2-1
abundance: .
CDR3aa: CASSQGGSSYNEQFF
CDR3nt: TGCGCCAGCAGCCAAGGCGGGAGTTCCTACAATGAGCAGTTCTTC

d_gene: .
v_gene: TRBV11-2
j_gene: TRBJ2-7
abundance: .
CDR3aa: CASSLTSPGGQYF
CDR3nt: TGTGCCAGCAGCTTAACCTCCCCAGGTGGCCAGTACTTC

d_gene: .
v_gene: TRBV4-1
j_gene: TRBJ2-5
abundance: .
CDR3aa: CASSLGGGGSETQYF
CDR3nt: TGCGCCAGCAGCCTTGGTGGGGGGGGCTCGGAGACCCAGTACTTC

d_gene: TRBD1
v_gene: TRBV27
j_gene: TRBJ2-7
abundance: .
CDR3aa: CASRRTGGGLYEQYF
CDR3nt: TGTGCCAGCAGACGAACAGGGGGCGGTTTGTACGAGCAGTACTTC

d_gene: .
v_gene: TRBV30
j_gene: TRBJ1-4
abundance: .
CDR3aa: CAWTSGQSVEKLFF
CDR3nt: TGTGCCTGGACTTCTGGACAGTCAGTGGAAAAACTGTTTTTT

d_gene: .
v_gene: TRBV30
j_gene: TRBJ2-1
abundance: .
CDR3aa: CASTGNEQFF
CDR3nt: TGTGCCTCTACAGGGAATGAGCAGTTCTTC

d_gene: TRBD2
v_gene: TRBV5-1
j_gene: TRBJ2-3
abundance: .
CDR3aa: CASSSLAGGQDTQYF
CDR3nt: TGCGCCAGCAGCTCACTAGCGGGAGGCCAAGATACGCAGTATTTT

d_gene: TRBD1
v_gene: TRBV18
j_gene: TRBJ2-5
abundance: .
CDR3aa: CASSQDRAQETQYF
CDR3nt: TGTGCCAGCTCACAGGACAGGGCCCAAGAGACCCAGTACTTC

d_gene: TRBD2
v_gene: TRBV12-5
j_gene: TRBJ2-1
abundance: .
CDR3aa: CASGLGSGGNEQFF
CDR3nt: TGTGCTAGTGGTTTGGGGAGCGGGGGGAATGAGCAGTTCTTC